A single TCR beta chain is shown here with its context. A single count supports this clone. Its antigen is currently not known. No base quality information exists; no much larger clone differs at one position. This record belongs to a study of technical replicates of blood from a few donors (dated by TCRdb to 2016 to 2017). Libraries were built with the immunoSEQ multiplex PCR assay. Held by TCRdb, this immuneACCESS table contains in-frame sequences only and omits some clones. Under half of the omission traces to an unresolved V gene where checked; the cause of the rest is unknown. Within this sample are more than 65,000 clones, with about 97% of them counted one time only. Approximately 0.28% of the sample is taken by the ten largest. Reading from cysteine to phenylalanine, the CDR3 counts 13 amino acids. Solely the CDR3 DNA is kept, with 39 bases framed from the first base. V loses 7 bases at its end and J loses 8 bases; junction bases beyond the gene matches: 9. Reading the germline V gene gives CDR1 MDHEN and CDR2 SYDVKM.

The sample taken for sequencing was T cells isolated from PBMCs. The clonotype was recovered from a human donor in good health. The chain was built from TRBV28 and TRBJ1-2, with 8 junctional bases fitting TRBD1. The CDR3 reads CASILSTGGGYTF. The DNA sequence is TGTGCCAGCATCCTAAGCACAGGGGGAGGCTACACCTTC.